Described below is a single T cell receptor beta chain sequence and its context. This CDR3 comprises 15 residues. V dropped 0 bases and J dropped 0 bases, with 9 bases sitting between them. In germline, CDR1 is LGHNA, CDR2 YSLEER. The data were obtained in a study of identical twins. Using its own MiXCR run on the 5' RACE reads, TCRdb lists one record per CDR3 protein. The data show 640,000 or so distinct CDR3 sequences, approximately 6.1% seen once. This clonotype was sampled from a man aged 18 to 29 in good health. Sequences were obtained from naive T cells sorted from blood. The chain uses TRBV4-3 and TRBJ2-7, with TRBD2 as a possible D gene (6 bases). Here the CDR3 reads CASSQEAGSSYEQYF. The CDR3 DNA sequence: TGCGCCAGCAGCCAAGAGGCGGGAAGCTCCTACGAGCAGTACTTC.